This passage covers 20 T cell receptor beta chains from one sample sequenced in a study of regulatory T cells in long-lasting Graves disease. Arm-PCR of CDR3 regions and iRepertoire HTBI primers were used to build TCR beta libraries. TCRdb reprocessed the multiplex PCR reads with MiXCR, giving one entry per CDR3 protein. The sample holds almost 350,000 distinct CDR3 sequences, roughly a fifth seen once. Time point meaning: persistent/refractory GD, antithyroid drugs over 5 years with positive TRAb. Extracted RNA from PBMCs served as the source of the TCR library. This sample comprised peripheral blood mononuclear cells (PBMCs), obtained when the disease was refractory, from a patient treated with antithyroid drugs. The receptors were sampled from a female donor with Graves disease.

V gene TRBV5-6 combines with J gene TRBJ1-1; TRBD1 is a possible D gene (5 bases). The CDR3 is 14 residues long. Per germline, CDR1 SGHDT and CDR2 YYEEEE. Trimming took off 3 bases at V and 6 bases at J, with 15 bases between the two ends. The CDR3 coding sequence is TGTGCCAGCAGCTACGGGACGCTCGTGGCTGAAGCTTTCTTT. As protein: CASSYGTLVAEAFF.

This clonotype was observed a handful of times. V usage is TRBV3-1 and J usage is TRBJ2-2; D call uncertain. Trimming removed 1 base at V and 6 bases at J, with 6 bases between. Germline V lookup: CDR1 LGHDT, CDR2 YNNKEL (reference sequence). This CDR3 is built from 13 residues. DNA of the CDR3: TGTGCCAGCAGCCAAGCAAGGGCCGGGGAGCTGTTTTTT. It is translated as CASSQARAGELFF.

Many counts were recorded for this clonotype. This chain joins TRBV28 and TRBJ1-6; possible D gene TRBD1, 6 bases. Trimming left V 4 bases short and J 4 bases short, with 26 bases between. The CDR3 extends over 20 amino acids. Germline V gene lookup returns CDR1 MDHEN and CDR2 SYDVKM. The CDR3 reads CASSSGRGGTLGLYNSPLHF. The CDR3 DNA is TGTGCCAGCAGTTCAGGCAGGGGCGGAACACTTGGATTATATAATTCACCCCTCCACTTT.

This clonotype was recorded many times. The V call is TRBV7-9, the J call TRBJ1-1; D uncertain. Germline lookup yields CDR1 SEHNR and CDR2 FQNEAQ (reference sequence). V was shortened by 7 bases and J by 5 bases, with 14 bases between the two germline ends. This CDR3 region has 13 residues. CDR3 region: CASIAGLRTEAFF. In DNA form, the CDR3 reads TGTGCCAGCATCGCGGGCCTGCGGACTGAAGCTTTCTTT.

This clonotype came up a few times. The genes are TRBV11-2 and TRBJ2-3; 8 bases agree with TRBD1. This CDR3 contains 16 residues. Germline CDR1 is SGHAT and CDR2 is FQNNGV. Unmatched junction bases numbered 7, after V lost 2 bases and J lost 3 bases. Here the CDR3 reads CASSLSQGAGTDTQYF. CDR3 nucleotide sequence: TGTGCCAGCAGCTTAAGCCAGGGGGCAGGAACAGATACGCAGTATTTT.

This chain uses TRBV6-2 or TRBV6-3 with TRBJ1-1, with TRBD1 matching 10 bases. The V gene end was trimmed by 5 bases and the J gene end by 6 bases; junction bases not matched to a gene: 21. Germline CDR1 and CDR2: MNHEY and SVGEGT. The CDR3 has 19 amino acids. CDR3 DNA: TGTGCCAGCAGTGAAATGGGACAGGGGATGGTGGGAATCACCGCTGAAGCTTTCTTT. This sequence encodes CASSEMGQGMVGITAEAFF.

This clonotype has just a few counts. This sequence joins TRBV5-6 and TRBJ1-5, with D unclear. The ends were cut back, 4 bases at V and 1 base at J, with 12 bases in the middle. Germline assignment: CDR1 SGHDT and CDR2 YYEEEE. The CDR3 has 15 residues. Here the CDR3 reads CASSLRVTSNQPQHF. CDR3 nucleotides: TGTGCCAGCAGCCTACGGGTGACCAGCAATCAGCCCCAGCATTTT.

This chain connects TRBV7-2 to TRBJ1-1, with D possibly matching TRBD1 (5 bases). Germline values: CDR1 SGHTA, CDR2 FQGNSA. The germline V and J ends were trimmed by 5 bases and 6 bases, with 16 bases remaining between them. The CDR3 totals 14 residues. CDR3 bases: TGTGCCAGCAGCCGAAGTAGAGGGGTCGCTGAAGCTTTCTTT. Protein: CASSRSRGVAEAFF.

This clonotype was observed at least ten times. J is TRBJ2-7 and V is TRBV3-1; D uncertain. V was trimmed by 1 base and J by 6 bases, leaving 10 bases between them. Looked up from germline, CDR1 is LGHDT and CDR2 is YNNKEL (reference sequence). This CDR3 spans 13 amino acids. As DNA, the CDR3 is TGTGCCAGCAGCCAAGTAGCTAGGACCGAGCAGTACTTC. Protein product: CASSQVARTEQYF.

This clonotype was seen ten or more times. The chain uses TRBV3-1 and TRBJ1-1; weak D call: TRBD1 (5 bases). Germline V gene sequence: CDR1 LGHDT, CDR2 YNNKEL (reference sequence). The V and J ends lost 5 bases and 6 bases respectively, with 16 bases between them. CDR3 length equals 14 residues. In nucleotides, the CDR3 is TGTGCCAGCAGCTTCTCTCCTAGGACACCTGAAGCTTTCTTT. It is translated as CASSFSPRTPEAFF.

This clonotype was recorded at least ten times. V and J are TRBV6-5 and TRBJ1-2; TRBD1 might be the D (5 bases). Germline V gene data show CDR1 as MNHEY and CDR2 as SVGAGI. V lost 0 bases, J lost 4 bases, and 12 bases lay in between. The CDR3 extends over 15 amino acids. DNA of the CDR3: TGTGCCAGCAGTTACTCGGTCCGGGACCCCTATGGCTACACCTTC. Its protein product is CASSYSVRDPYGYTF.

The V and J genes are TRBV6-5 and TRBJ1-2; D is uncertain. The CDR3 has 14 amino acids. Trimming removed 0 bases from V and 3 bases from J, with 8 bases in between. Germline V gene lookup returns CDR1 MNHEY and CDR2 SVGAGI. The CDR3 nucleotides read TGTGCCAGCAGTTACTCCATAAAAGACTATGGCTACACCTTC. Protein product: CASSYSIKDYGYTF.

The sample holds many counts of this clonotype. The chain joins TRBV28 to TRBJ2-2, with D possibly being TRBD2 (7 bases). Trimming left V 2 bases short and J 0 bases short, with 16 bases between. Looked up from germline, CDR1 is MDHEN and CDR2 is SYDVKM. The CDR3 is made up of 18 amino acids. The CDR3 loop is CASSLTKGGAANTGELFF. Written as DNA, the CDR3 is TGTGCCAGCAGTTTAACGAAGGGGGGGGCAGCGAACACCGGGGAGCTGTTTTTT. The full variable domain, in which reference TRBV28 and TRBJ2-2 provide the parts outside the CDR3, is DVKVTQSSRYLVKRTGEKVFLECVQDMDHENMFWYRQDPGLGLRLIYFSYDVKMKEKGDIPEGYSVSREKKERFSLILESASTNQTSMYLCASSLTKGGAANTGELFFGEGSRLTVL.

The rearrangement links TRBV5-5 to TRBJ2-3, with 14 bases fitting TRBD2. The germline gives CDR1 SGHKS, CDR2 YYEKEE (reference sequence). V trimming: 4 bases; J trimming: 4 bases; junction bases outside the gene matches: 5. This CDR3 has 16 amino acids. The CDR3 here is CASSIGLAGGADTQYF. The DNA for the CDR3 is TGTGCCAGCAGCATCGGACTAGCGGGAGGTGCAGATACGCAGTATTTT.

This clonotype turned up a few times. The rearrangement uses TRBV29-1 and TRBJ2-5, with TRBD1 matching 7 bases. V lost 7 bases, J lost 1 base, and 9 bases stayed unmatched. The V gene's germline CDR1 is SQVTM and CDR2 ANQGSEA. There are 14 residues in the CDR3. This CDR3 is CSGNTGDVQETQYF. In DNA, the CDR3 is TGCAGCGGCAATACAGGGGACGTCCAAGAGACCCAGTACTTC. The full variable domain, in which reference TRBV29-1 and TRBJ2-5 provide the parts outside the CDR3, is SAVISQKPSRDICQRGTSLTIQCQVDSQVTMMFWYRQQPGQSLTLIATANQGSEATYESGFVIDKFPISRPNLTFSTLTVSNMSPEDSSIYLCSGNTGDVQETQYFGPGTRLLVL.

This clonotype was seen more than once but under ten times. The chain joins TRBV5-1 to TRBJ1-2; 7 nucleotides align to TRBD1. V shed 9 bases and J 4 bases; nucleotides not matched to a gene: 15. The CDR3 contains 15 residues. Germline V gene sequence: CDR1 SGHRS, CDR2 YFSETQ. The CDR3 DNA follows: TGCGCCACCTCGGTTGCGCCCAGGGGGGGCTATGGCTACACCTTC. Amino acids: CATSVAPRGGYGYTF.

This chain connects TRBV20-1 to TRBJ2-2; D gene ambiguous. V was cut by 0 bases and J by 6 bases, with 11 bases left in between. The CDR3 runs to 14 residues. The germline V gene encodes CDR1 DFQATT and CDR2 SNEGSKA (reference sequence). CDR3 loop: CSARDLRGPGELFF. Here the CDR3 DNA reads TGCAGTGCTAGAGATCTTCGAGGACCCGGGGAGCTGTTTTTT.

This chain joins TRBV4-2 and TRBJ1-2; D is unclear. Germline V gives CDR1 LGHNA, CDR2 YNFKEQ. The ends were cut back, 0 bases at V and 9 bases at J, with 20 bases in the middle. The CDR3 extends over 16 amino acids. CDR3 region: CASSQDPSVVVESYTF. CDR3 in DNA: TGTGCCAGCAGCCAAGACCCCTCTGTCGTGGTAGAAAGCTACACCTTC.

This clonotype was detected only a few times. This rearrangement joins TRBV27 to TRBJ2-3; D possibly corresponds to TRBD1 (5 bases). Germline V lookup: CDR1 MNHEY, CDR2 SMNVEV (reference sequence). This CDR3 comprises 13 residues. V was clipped by 5 bases and J by 1 base, with 7 bases between them. The CDR3 reads CASSLTGTDTQYF. In DNA form, the CDR3 reads TGTGCCAGCAGTCTGACAGGCACAGATACGCAGTATTTT.

This chain joins TRBV27 and TRBJ1-3, with D possibly TRBD1 on 6 matching bases. CDR1 MNHEY and CDR2 SMNVEV come from the germline V gene (reference sequence). CDR3 length: 15 amino acids. V dropped 6 bases and J dropped 0 bases, with 12 bases sitting between them. In DNA, the CDR3 is TGTGCCAGCAGCCCGACAGGCCTCTCTGGAAACACCATATATTTT. It is translated as CASSPTGLSGNTIYF.